This TCR beta chain was obtained from a study of CD8 T cells in ankylosing spondylitis. TCRdb recomputed calls from the 5' RACE reads with MiXCR, one row per CDR3 protein. The data show under 150,000 distinct CDR3 sequences, about 8% seen once. General study results and limits: What seemed typical of ankylosing spondylitis blood was a TCR beta motif built from several highly homologous variants.

On this clonotype: Its matching antigen is unknown.

The ends lost 0 bases at V and 5 bases at J; junction bases unmatched: 4. Germline CDR1 is LGHNA and CDR2 is YSLEER. The CDR3 loop spans 16 amino acids. This rearrangement joins TRBV4-3 to TRBJ2-4; 10 positions agree with TRBD2. The sample consisted of synovial fluid, either unsorted or a sorted T cell fraction (not recorded which). The TCR comes from a male donor with ankylosing spondylitis. CDR3 loop: CASSQDPLAGQNIQYF. The CDR3 nucleotides read TGCGCCAGCAGCCAAGATCCACTAGCGGGACAAAACATTCAGTACTTC.